The 30 T cell receptor beta chains given below trace back to one sample, sequenced in a study of long-term antiretroviral therapy in people with HIV. The immunoSEQ assay was v3.0, run at survey level. Some clones are missing from TCRdb's copy, which holds only in-frame ones; the method was immunoSEQ multiplex PCR. This sample has about 16,000 clones; around four fifths occur once, and the top ten carry approximately 16%. The starting material was unsorted PBMCs, obtained 2.5 years before starting antiretroviral therapy. Source of these receptors: a woman in her fifties or sixties with HIV.

The V call is TRBV5-4, the J call TRBJ2-7; D is unclear. Trimming removed 4 bases from V and 5 bases from J, with 19 bases in between. The CDR3 totals 15 residues. Germline V gene sequence: CDR1 SGHNT, CDR2 YYREEE (reference sequence). In DNA, the CDR3 is TGTGCCAGCAGCGACGACTCCCTCGGGCGGAACGAGCAGTACTTC. Its translation: CASSDDSLGRNEQYF.

The CDR3 DNA reads as TGTGCCAGCAGCCCAAATGCTCCAGACAAGAACACTGAAGCTTTCTTT. It translates to CASSPNAPDKNTEAFF. The V gene is TRBV7-9, the J gene TRBJ1-1; no clear D gene. V lost 5 bases and J 1 base, leaving 17 bases between the germline ends. CDR1 and CDR2 from the germline V gene are SEHNR and FQNEAQ (reference sequence). The CDR3 length is 16 residues.

V and J are TRBV6-1 and TRBJ2-2; tentative D call: TRBD2 (6 bases). CDR1 and CDR2 from the germline V gene are MNHNS and SASEGT. This CDR3 region has 15 residues. V gave up 3 bases and J gave up 5 bases, with 13 bases separating them. CDR3: CASSEGLPGTGELFF. As DNA, the CDR3 is TGTGCCAGCAGTGAGGGACTCCCGGGGACCGGGGAGCTGTTTTTT.

V and J are TRBV2 and TRBJ2-6; D assignment may be TRBD1 or TRBD2 (5 bases each). Germline values: CDR1 SNHLY, CDR2 FYNNEI. The V gene lost 7 bases and the J gene lost 4 bases, with 11 bases spanning the gap. The CDR3 loop spans 14 amino acids. The DNA for the CDR3 is TGTGCCAGCAATGGGGGAATGGGGGCCAACGTCCTGACTTTC. As protein: CASNGGMGANVLTF.

This rearrangement joins TRBV5-1 to TRBJ2-2; 8 bases align to TRBD2. Trimming removed 5 bases from V and 2 bases from J; junction bases left unmatched: 5. Germline V gene sequence: CDR1 SGHRS, CDR2 YFSETQ. This CDR3 comprises 15 residues. CDR3 DNA: TGCGCCAGCAGGTTGAGCGGGGGAAACACCGGGGAGCTGTTTTTT. The encoded protein is CASRLSGGNTGELFF.

The V gene is TRBV6-1, the J gene TRBJ1-1, with TRBD1 matching 7 bases. V lost 7 bases, J lost 3 bases, and 11 bases stayed unmatched. This CDR3 is 15 amino acids long. The germline V gene has CDR1 MNHNS and CDR2 SASEGT. The CDR3 nucleotides are TGTGCCAGCAATGGACAGGCCGGGATCGACACTGAAGCTTTCTTT. This codes for CASNGQAGIDTEAFF.

This clone was seen only a few times. This chain joins TRBV6-5 and TRBJ1-6; a possible D gene is TRBD1 (5 bases). The germline V gene encodes CDR1 MNHEY and CDR2 SVGAGI. CDR3 size: 13 residues. V was pared by 9 bases and J by 7 bases, with 13 bases between. The CDR3 here is CASHRDGNSPLHF. CDR3 nucleotide sequence: TGTGCCAGTCACCGGGACGGGAATTCACCCCTCCACTTT.

V usage is TRBV5-4 and J usage is TRBJ1-2; no reliable D call. The CDR3 contains 14 residues. Per germline, CDR1 SGHNT and CDR2 YYREEE (reference sequence). Trimming removed 1 base from V and 3 bases from J, with 10 bases in between. The CDR3 loop reads CASSLTGRDYGYTF. The CDR3 DNA follows: TGTGCCAGCAGCTTGACGGGAAGGGACTATGGCTACACCTTC. Full variable domain (remainder filled in from reference TRBV5-4 and TRBJ1-2): ETGVTQSPTHLIKTRGQQVTLRCSSQSGHNTVSWYQQALGQGPQFIFQYYREEENGRGNFPPRFSGLQFPNYSSELNVNALELDDSALYLCASSLTGRDYGYTFGSGTRLTVV.

This clone is labeled as medium-sized. The chain employs TRBV2 and TRBJ1-5; D is ambiguous. Deletions cut 3 bases from V and 3 bases from J, with 12 bases between. CDR3 length: 15 amino acids. From germline, CDR1 is SNHLY and CDR2 FYNNEI. The CDR3 DNA follows: TGTGCCAGCAGTGAGGTTCCGGGAATCAATCAGCCCCAGCATTTT. This gives the protein CASSEVPGINQPQHF.

The chain recombines TRBV30 with TRBJ1-3; a possible D gene is TRBD1 (5 bases). Between the trimmed V and J ends, which lost 5 bases and 3 bases, there was a span of 14 bases. Germline V gene lookup returns CDR1 GTSNPN and CDR2 SVGIG (reference sequence). CDR3 length equals 14 residues. CDR3 DNA sequence: TGTGCCTGGGGGGGACTGCTGAATGGAAACACCATATATTTT. Amino acids: CAWGGLLNGNTIYF.

The rearrangement joins TRBV11-2 to TRBJ1-5, with D hard to call. CDR1 SGHAT and CDR2 FQNNGV come from the germline V gene. This CDR3 spans 14 amino acids. Trimming cost V 0 bases and J 6 bases, with 9 bases left between them. CDR3 protein: CASSLDVGFQPQHF. In DNA form, the CDR3 reads TGTGCCAGCAGCTTAGATGTCGGGTTTCAGCCCCAGCATTTT. Full variable domain (missing parts from reference TRBV11-2 and TRBJ1-5): EAGVAQSPRYKIIEKRQSVAFWCNPISGHATLYWYQQILGQGPKLLIQFQNNGVVDDSQLPKDRFSAERLKGVDSTLKIQPAKLEDSAVYLCASSLDVGFQPQHFGDGTRLSIL.

The rearrangement links TRBV10-2 to TRBJ2-1, with 8 positions matching TRBD2. V shed 10 bases and J 4 bases; nucleotides not matched to a gene: 9. Germline V CDR1 and CDR2: WSHSY, SAAADI. The CDR3 is 14 residues long. The CDR3 DNA reads TGCGCCACCTCTAGCGGGCTTAGGTACAATGAGCAGTTCTTC. It specifies CATSSGLRYNEQFF.

The chain has TRBV29-1 and TRBJ2-3; no firm D call. The germline gives CDR1 SQVTM, CDR2 ANQGSEA. This CDR3 comprises 12 residues. Trimming took 3 bases from V and 2 from J, leaving 6 bases between them. In nucleotides, the CDR3 is TGCAGCGTTGAGGCCATCACAGATACGCAGTATTTT. This translates into CSVEAITDTQYF.

The chain carries TRBV5-1 and TRBJ2-5; TRBD2 matches 9 bases. The V segment lost 4 bases and the J segment 5 bases; nucleotides outside the gene matches: 6. The CDR3 is 14 residues long. Germline-derived CDR1 and CDR2 are SGHRS and YFSETQ. In DNA, the CDR3 is TGCGCCAGCAGCGCTAGCGGGGCCGATGAGACCCAGTACTTC. Translation gives CASSASGADETQYF.

This clone occurred a few times. The CDR3 region has the DNA TGTGCCAGCAGTTACGCGGGTCGCTCGGGGGTCTATGGCTACACCTTC. As protein: CASSYAGRSGVYGYTF. The gene calls are TRBV6-5 and TRBJ1-2; weak D call: TRBD1 (5 bases). This CDR3 is built from 16 residues. Germline CDR1 reads MNHEY; CDR2 reads SVGAGI. V shed 2 bases and J shed 4 bases, with 17 bases lying between them.

By share of the sample, this clone is medium-sized. The chain joins TRBV4-2 to TRBJ1-4; maybe TRBD1 (6 bases). Germline assignment: CDR1 LGHNA and CDR2 YNFKEQ. V lost 6 bases and J 17 bases, leaving 13 bases between the germline ends. The CDR3 length is 10 residues. CDR3 DNA sequence: TGTGCCAGCAGGAGACAGGCGCCATTTTTT. It is translated as CASRRQAPFF.

The rearrangement joins TRBV4-1 to TRBJ1-3; D is perhaps TRBD1 (5 bases). Germline V gives CDR1 MGHRA, CDR2 YSYEKL. This CDR3 has 17 amino acids. V lost 0 bases and J 2 bases, leaving 14 bases between the germline ends. CDR3 amino acids: CASSQDSAQGAGNTIYF. For the CDR3, the DNA is TGCGCCAGCAGCCAAGATTCGGCCCAAGGGGCTGGAAACACCATATATTTT.

The CDR3 here is CAWRRDAGGAGYGYTF. The CDR3 DNA is TGTGCCTGGAGGAGGGACGCGGGGGGCGCAGGGTATGGCTACACCTTC. The V call is TRBV30, the J call TRBJ1-2; D might be TRBD1 (6 bases). Germline V gives CDR1 GTSNPN, CDR2 SVGIG (reference sequence). This CDR3 has 16 amino acids. The germline V and J ends were trimmed by 3 bases and 5 bases, with 22 bases remaining between them.

The J gene is TRBJ1-4, the V gene TRBV5-1, with 8 bases aligning to TRBD1. The CDR3 has 14 amino acids. The V gene's germline CDR1 is SGHRS and CDR2 YFSETQ. The ends lost 5 bases at V and 4 bases at J; junction bases unmatched: 4. For the CDR3, the DNA is TGCGCCAGCAGACGGACAGGGTTTAATGAAAAACTGTTTTTT. The encoded protein is CASRRTGFNEKLFF.

Only a few counts were recorded for this clone. The sample carries other DNA sequences with the same CDR3. The genes are TRBV6-6 and TRBJ2-7; either TRBD1 or TRBD2 may supply D (5 bases each). The germline CDR1 and CDR2 sequences are MNHNY and SVGAGI (reference sequence). V was trimmed by 0 bases and J by 4 bases, leaving 7 bases between them. The CDR3 is 13 residues long. DNA of the CDR3: TGTGCCAGCAGTTACTCCGGGGCATACGAGCAGTACTTC. Amino acids: CASSYSGAYEQYF.

This rearrangement joins TRBV4-2 to TRBJ2-5, with TRBD1 matching over 9 bases. The CDR3 is 16 residues long. Looked up from germline, CDR1 is LGHNA and CDR2 is YNFKEQ. Trimming removed 0 bases from V and 5 bases from J; junction bases left unmatched: 7. The CDR3 nucleotides read TGTGCCAGCAGCCAAGAGATCACAGGGGGCAGGGAGACCCAGTACTTC. Translation gives CASSQEITGGRETQYF.

The chain is built from TRBV10-3 and TRBJ1-1; D ambiguous. CDR1 ENHRY and CDR2 SYGVKD come from the germline V gene. The CDR3 contains 13 residues. V was cut by 2 bases and J by 1 base, with 5 bases left in between. The CDR3, as DNA: TGTGCCATCAGTGAGGCGAAGAACACTGAAGCTTTCTTT. It encodes CAISEAKNTEAFF.

Judged by abundance, this clone is medium-sized (0.01 to 0.1%). The J gene is TRBJ1-2, the V gene TRBV2; D gene unclear. V was trimmed by 3 bases and J by 5 bases, leaving 10 bases between them. From germline, CDR1 is SNHLY and CDR2 FYNNEI. This CDR3 has 13 residues. The CDR3 region is CASSERPDYGYTF. The CDR3 DNA sequence: TGTGCCAGCAGTGAGAGACCGGATTATGGCTACACCTTC.

The rearrangement joins TRBV6-5 to TRBJ1-2, with a possible D match to TRBD1 (6 bases). CDR1 and CDR2 (germline): MNHEY, SVGAGI. The CDR3 length is 13 residues. Between the trimmed V and J ends, which lost 4 bases and 4 bases, there was a span of 10 bases. The CDR3 DNA is TGTGCCAGCAGTTCGACAGGCCTCTATGGCTACACCTTC. It translates to CASSSTGLYGYTF.

The gene calls are TRBV6-5 and TRBJ2-5; 10 bases match TRBD2. Germline V gene lookup returns CDR1 MNHEY and CDR2 SVGAGI. This CDR3 has 16 amino acids. The V and J ends lost 4 bases and 2 bases, in that order; junction bases with no gene match: 7. This chain's CDR3 is CASSSPEAGGQETQYF. The CDR3 nucleotides are TGTGCCAGCAGTTCCCCGGAAGCGGGGGGGCAAGAGACCCAGTACTTC.

This chain joins TRBV5-1 and TRBJ2-6; D uncertain. CDR1 is SGHRS, CDR2 YFSETQ, per germline. With 1 base removed from V and 4 bases from J, the gap between germline ends came to 9 bases. This CDR3 has 15 amino acids. The DNA of the CDR3 is TGCGCCAGCAGCTTGACTGTGTTCGGGGCCAACGTCCTGACTTTC. Translating gives CASSLTVFGANVLTF.

This clone has only one observation. The chain couples TRBV2 to TRBJ2-2; D not certain. V was cut by 0 bases and J by 8 bases, with 4 bases left in between. In germline, CDR1 is SNHLY, CDR2 FYNNEI. This CDR3 contains 12 residues. Here the CDR3 reads CASSEAVGELFF. The CDR3 DNA is TGTGCCAGCAGTGAAGCGGTTGGGGAGCTGTTTTTT.

This sequence joins TRBV7-3 and TRBJ2-2; no clear D. Germline V CDR1 and CDR2: SGHTA, FQGTGA. V shed 5 bases and J shed 1 base, with 5 bases lying between them. The CDR3 covers 13 residues. CDR3 nucleotides: TGTGCCAGCAGCCCCCAGAACACCGGGGAGCTGTTTTTT. Protein sequence: CASSPQNTGELFF. Combining the CDR3 with reference TRBV7-3 and TRBJ2-2 gives the whole variable domain GAGVSQTPSNKVTEKGKYVELRCDPISGHTALYWYRQSLGQGPEFLIYFQGTGAADDSGLPNDRFFAVRPEGSVSTLKIQRTERGDSAVYLCASSPQNTGELFFGEGSRLTVL.

The chain recombines TRBV5-4 with TRBJ2-7; 14 bases match TRBD2. The CDR3 is made up of 17 amino acids. Trimming took 3 bases from V and 2 from J; bases not matched to a gene: 7. CDR1 is SGHNT, CDR2 YYREEE, per germline (reference sequence). CDR3 sequence (DNA): TGTGCCAGCAGCTCCCCGGGACTAGCGGGGGTAACCTACGAGCAGTACTTC. It yields the protein CASSSPGLAGVTYEQYF.

This sequence joins TRBV7-9 and TRBJ2-3; D gene unclear. CDR1 and CDR2 (germline): SEHNR, FQNEAQ (reference sequence). There are 16 residues in the CDR3. Trimming stripped 3 bases from V and 6 bases from J, with 19 bases between. In DNA, the CDR3 is TGTGCCAGCAGCTTGGGTAAGGCAGGCTCTTCGGATACGCAGTATTTT. Encoded protein: CASSLGKAGSSDTQYF.